This T cell receptor (beta chain) was observed in a study of cytomegalovirus exposure and HLA in healthy donors. Study results and limitations: In vitro testing confirmed three CMV-associated chains as specific for CMV antigens.

Trimming removed 4 bases at V and 4 bases at J, with 9 bases between. From germline, CDR1 is SGDLS and CDR2 YYNGEE. The CDR3 runs 13 residues. As concerns this clone: Its target is not known.

Some clones are missing from TCRdb's copy, which holds only in-frame ones; the method was immunoSEQ multiplex PCR. The sample comprises roughly 65,000 clones, around 96% of which are singletons, and less than 4.5% rests with the top ten. The V call is TRBV9, the J call TRBJ1-3, with D perhaps matching TRBD1 (5 bases). The sequencing sample was made of PBMCs. This receptor was identified in a man younger than 35 in good health and CMV-seropositive. This CDR3 reads CASSRGDGNTIYF. DNA for the CDR3: TGTGCCAGCAGCAGGGGCGACGGAAACACCATATATTTT.